The TCR beta chain under discussion was sequenced for a study of STAT5B mutations in CD4+ large granular lymphocyte leukemia. Study overall: The CDR3 'QG' motif was associated with a particular HLA allele among healthy donors.

The length of the CDR3 is 16 residues. The germline V gene has CDR1 SQVTM and CDR2 ANQGSEA. Trimming at V came to 6 bases and at J to 9 bases, leaving 18 bases not matched to a gene. The table came from immunoSEQ multiplex PCR; TCRdb's copy has only in-frame clones and leaves some out. The sample contains more than 30,000 clones, nearly 80% of which appear only once. A word on this clone: The antigen remains undetermined.

Study conclusions and caveats: Main leukemic clonotypes were patient-specific, but roughly 26% appeared at low frequency elsewhere. TRBV06-family usage was enriched in top patient clones (8/27) versus controls (2/35).

Controls came from buffy coats of healthy blood donors. Sequenced sample: CD4+ T cells from blood buffy coats. The source is a human donor in good health. The chain is built from TRBV29-1 and TRBJ2-1, with 9 bases lining up with TRBD2. The CDR3: CSVSLTRTSDLGEQFF. CDR3 DNA sequence: TGCAGCGTCTCCCTCACTAGGACTAGCGACCTAGGTGAGCAGTTCTTC.